This section outlines one T cell receptor beta chain sequence together with its context. It has no known antigen specificity. No base quality information exists; no much larger clone differs at one position. This record comes from a study of blood T cell repertoires in COVID-19 (TCRdb year 2020). Some background on the complete study: Samples from collaborators originated in the United States, Italy and Spain and spanned both the acute and convalescent phases of COVID-19. Nearly every sample came with metadata listing a de-identified subject ID, COVID-19 status, age in years and sex. The prospective study material was composed of cDNA or gDNA derived from T cells, B-cell-depleted T cells, or PBMCs. The dataset comprised deeply sampled blood TCRbeta repertoires from subjects exposed to, actively infected with, or recovered from COVID-19. Samples were obtained from the ongoing ImmuneRACE study (first 160 participants) and from some 1,300 subjects provided by 6 global collaborators. The repertoires were released in a freely available public database intended as a resource for research on the immune response to SARS-CoV-2. HLA class I and class II types, where available, came from metadata supplied by the sample provider rather than from assay-based typing.

The CDR3 goes from the cysteine to the phenylalanine over 15 residues. The only DNA kept is the CDR3, 45 bases in frame from the first base. Relative to germline, V is missing 2 bases and J is missing 5 bases, with 6 bases of the junction outside any gene match. As encoded in the germline V gene, CDR1 is SGHRS while CDR2 is YFSETQ. Results and caveats for the whole study, not just this receptor: Clinical and demographic metadata were provided uncurated, with the amount varying by source and participant.

The immunoSEQ Assay, a bias-controlled multiplex PCR, was used to amplify TCRbeta CDR3 regions from genomic DNA. The original methods were these. Nucleated cell counts per sample were estimated from amplification of reference gene primers within the assay. Sequence reads were collapsed and filtered to measure the absolute abundance of every unique TCRbeta CDR3 rearrangement. Productive Simpson clonality was computed per sample as the square root of Simpson's diversity index over productive rearrangements. TCRdb carries this immuneACCESS record with in-frame sequences only. Its versions omit some clonotypes, under half of them owing to an unresolved V gene in the studies checked, with the rest unexplained. V and J calls and clone size are copied from that table; D and trimming were computed from the DNA. The sample contains about 62,000 clones, roughly 88% of them found a single time. About 1.5% of the sample goes to the ten largest clones.

The collaborating institutions used their own protocols to collect whole blood in K2EDTA tubes. For TCRbeta analysis, collaborators shipped samples as frozen whole blood, isolated PBMCs, or DNA extracted from either of those sample types. The sequenced material came from peripheral blood. Here the chain combines TRBV5-1 and TRBJ2-5; the central 10 bases match TRBD2. The source is a woman of 80 years or more with acute or convalescent COVID-19. The DNA is TGCGCCAGCAGCTTAAGCACTAGCGGGAAGGAGACCCAGTACTTC. This gives the protein CASSLSTSGKETQYF.